The source of this TCR beta chain is a study of blood T cell repertoires in COVID-19. Turning to the study itself: Samples representing acute and convalescent COVID-19 were sourced from the United States, Italy and Spain. T cells, B-cell-depleted T cells, or PBMCs provided the cDNA or gDNA that served as material.

Original processing notes: Reference gene primer amplification in the assay estimated nucleated cell counts. The assay was immunoSEQ multiplex PCR, and TCRdb's table has in-frame clones only and misses some. The DNA was the basis for D and trimming; V, J and clone size are from that table. The table records 200,000 to 250,000 clones, about 80% of them present only once. The sequence derives from a woman aged 80 or over with active or convalescent COVID-19. Sequencing input: peripheral blood.

CDR3 in DNA: TGTGCCAGCAGCCAAGGAGGGGGGGTTCTCCCCCATGAGCAGTTCTTC. Translating gives CASSQGGGVLPHEQFF. V is TRBV16 and J is TRBJ2-1, with a weak D call TRBD2 (7 bases). The CDR3 has 16 residues. Per germline, CDR1 KGHSY and CDR2 FQNENV. V shed 2 bases and J shed 8 bases, with 19 bases lying between them.